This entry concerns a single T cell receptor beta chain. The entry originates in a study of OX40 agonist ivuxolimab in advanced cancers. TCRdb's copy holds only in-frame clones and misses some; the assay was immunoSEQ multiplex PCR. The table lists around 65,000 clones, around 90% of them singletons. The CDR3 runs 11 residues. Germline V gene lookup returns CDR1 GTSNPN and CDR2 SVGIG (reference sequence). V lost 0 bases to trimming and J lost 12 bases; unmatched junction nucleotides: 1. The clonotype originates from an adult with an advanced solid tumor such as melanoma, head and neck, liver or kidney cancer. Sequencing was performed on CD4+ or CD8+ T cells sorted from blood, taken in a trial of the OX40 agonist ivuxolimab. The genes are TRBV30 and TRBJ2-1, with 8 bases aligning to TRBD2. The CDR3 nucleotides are TGTGCCTGGAGTGTACGGGAGGGGCAGTTCTTC. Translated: CAWSVREGQFF. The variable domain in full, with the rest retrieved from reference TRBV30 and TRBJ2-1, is SQTIHQWPATLVQPVGSPLSLECTVEGTSNPNLYWYRQAAGRGLQLLFYSVGIGQISSEVPQNLSASRPQDRQFILSSKKLLLSDSGFYLCAWSVREGQFFGPGTRLTVL.